The sample holds many counts of the clone carrying this T cell receptor beta chain. Researchers prepared the TCRbeta library using unique molecular identifiers, the study reports. Each CDR3 protein gets one entry after TCRdb re-called the PCR reads with MiXCR. The table includes about 190,000 distinct CDR3 sequences, less than 8% detected once. This sample is part of a study of T-cell reconstitution after alpha-beta-depleted transplantation in children. The CDR3 spans 14 residues. The V end lost 2 bases, the J end lost 3 bases, and 12 bases lay between the germline ends. Per the germline V gene, CDR1 is SGHRS and CDR2 is YFSETQ.

The source of this sequence is a human donor who donated a stem cell graft to a child with Wiskott-Aldrich syndrome. The source was PBMCs from the stem cell graft donor, collected from the stem cell graft. This chain connects TRBV5-1 to TRBJ2-7; no clear D gene. The DNA for the CDR3 is TGCGCCAGCAGCTTACGTGGAGATGACTACGAGCAGTACTTC. Translated: CASSLRGDDYEQYF.